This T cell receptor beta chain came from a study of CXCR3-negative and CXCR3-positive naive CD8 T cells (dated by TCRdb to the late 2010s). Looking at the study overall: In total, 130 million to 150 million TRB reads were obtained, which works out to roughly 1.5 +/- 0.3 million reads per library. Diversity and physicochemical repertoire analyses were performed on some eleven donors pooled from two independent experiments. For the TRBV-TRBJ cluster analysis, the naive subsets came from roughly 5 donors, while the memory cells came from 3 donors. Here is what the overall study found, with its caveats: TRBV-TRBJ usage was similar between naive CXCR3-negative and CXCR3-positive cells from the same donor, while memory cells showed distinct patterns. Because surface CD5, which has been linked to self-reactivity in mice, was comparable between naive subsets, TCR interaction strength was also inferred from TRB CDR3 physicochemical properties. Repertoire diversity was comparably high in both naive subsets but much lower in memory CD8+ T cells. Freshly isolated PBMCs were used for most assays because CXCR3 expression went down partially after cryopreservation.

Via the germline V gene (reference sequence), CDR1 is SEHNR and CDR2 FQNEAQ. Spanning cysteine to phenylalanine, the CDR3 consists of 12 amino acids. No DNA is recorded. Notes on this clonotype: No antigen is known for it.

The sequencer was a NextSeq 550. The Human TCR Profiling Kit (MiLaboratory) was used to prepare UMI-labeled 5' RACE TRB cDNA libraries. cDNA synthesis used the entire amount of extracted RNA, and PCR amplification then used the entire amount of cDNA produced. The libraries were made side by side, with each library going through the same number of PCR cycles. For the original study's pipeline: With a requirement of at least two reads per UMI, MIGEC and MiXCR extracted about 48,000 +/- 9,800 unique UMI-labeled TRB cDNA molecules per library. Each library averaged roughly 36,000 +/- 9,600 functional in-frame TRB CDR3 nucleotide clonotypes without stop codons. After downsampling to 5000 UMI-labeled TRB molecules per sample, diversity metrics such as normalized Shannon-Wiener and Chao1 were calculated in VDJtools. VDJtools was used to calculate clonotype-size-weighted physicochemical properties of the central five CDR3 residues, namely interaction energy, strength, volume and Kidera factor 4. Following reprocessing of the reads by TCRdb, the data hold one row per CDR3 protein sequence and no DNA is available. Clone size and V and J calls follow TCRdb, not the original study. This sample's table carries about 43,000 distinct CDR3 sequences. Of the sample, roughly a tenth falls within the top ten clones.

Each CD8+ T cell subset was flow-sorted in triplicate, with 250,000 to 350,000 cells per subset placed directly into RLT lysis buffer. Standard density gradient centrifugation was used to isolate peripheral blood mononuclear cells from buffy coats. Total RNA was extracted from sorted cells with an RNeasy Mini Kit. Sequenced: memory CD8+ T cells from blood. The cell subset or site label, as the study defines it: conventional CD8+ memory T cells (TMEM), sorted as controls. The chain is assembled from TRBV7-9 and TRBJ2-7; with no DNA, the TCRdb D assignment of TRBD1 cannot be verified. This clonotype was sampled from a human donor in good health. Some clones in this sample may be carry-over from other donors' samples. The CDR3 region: CASSIQGYEQYF. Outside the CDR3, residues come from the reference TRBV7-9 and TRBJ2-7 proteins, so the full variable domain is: DTGVSQNPRHKITKRGQNVTFRCDPISEHNRLYWYRQTLGQGPEFLTYFQNEAQLEKSRLLSDRFSAERPKGSFSTLEIQRTEQGDSAMYLCASSIQGYEQYFGPGTRLTVT.